The clone carrying this T cell receptor beta chain occurred a few times. Antigen unknown. The source of the sample is a study of T cells in Graves' hyperthyroidism and ophthalmopathy. Overall study results and limits: Within blood appeared most thyroid clonotypes that had expanded above 0.001.

RNA transcripts gave rise to amplified TCR beta CDR3 regions. In the first-round RT-PCR of the TCR CDR3, the HTBI primer set was used. From the multiplex PCR reads, TCRdb called clonotypes with MiXCR, one entry per CDR3 protein. The sample yields a few hundred thousand distinct CDR3 sequences, roughly 13% seen once. The receptor was isolated from a woman aged 40-49 years with Graves' ophthalmopathy. The sample was blood.

CDR3 sequence (DNA): TGCAGTGCTAGGGAAGAGAACACCGGGGAGCTGTTTTTT. Its translation is CSAREENTGELFF. This rearrangement joins TRBV20-1 to TRBJ2-2; D gene ambiguous. Germline V CDR1 and CDR2: DFQATT, SNEGSKA (reference sequence). V was trimmed by 3 bases and J by 1 base, leaving 6 bases between them. The CDR3 is 13 amino acids.